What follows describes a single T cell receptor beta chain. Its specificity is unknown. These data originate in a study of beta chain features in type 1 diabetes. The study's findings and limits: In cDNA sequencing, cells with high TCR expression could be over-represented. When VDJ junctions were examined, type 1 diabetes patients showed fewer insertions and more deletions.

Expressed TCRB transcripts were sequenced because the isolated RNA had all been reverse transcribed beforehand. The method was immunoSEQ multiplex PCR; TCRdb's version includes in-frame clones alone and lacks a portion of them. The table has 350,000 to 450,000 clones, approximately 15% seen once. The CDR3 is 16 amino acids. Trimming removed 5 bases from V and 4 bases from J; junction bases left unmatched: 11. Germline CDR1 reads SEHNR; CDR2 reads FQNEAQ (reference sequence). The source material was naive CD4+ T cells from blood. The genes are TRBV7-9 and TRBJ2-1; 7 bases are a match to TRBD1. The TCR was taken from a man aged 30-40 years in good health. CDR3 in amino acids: CASSEIGQDIYNEQFF. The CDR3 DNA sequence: TGTGCCAGCAGCGAGATTGGACAGGACATTTACAATGAGCAGTTCTTC.